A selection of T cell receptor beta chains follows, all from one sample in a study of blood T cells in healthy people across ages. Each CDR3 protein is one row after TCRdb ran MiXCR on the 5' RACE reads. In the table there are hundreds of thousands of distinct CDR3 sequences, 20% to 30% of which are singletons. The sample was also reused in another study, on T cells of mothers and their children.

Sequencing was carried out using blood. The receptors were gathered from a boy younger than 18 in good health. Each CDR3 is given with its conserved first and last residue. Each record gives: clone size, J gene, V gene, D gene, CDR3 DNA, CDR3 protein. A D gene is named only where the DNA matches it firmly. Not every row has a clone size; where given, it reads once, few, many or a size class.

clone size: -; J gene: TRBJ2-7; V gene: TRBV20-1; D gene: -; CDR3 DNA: TGCAGTGGGGCAGTAGTTGGCGAGCAGTACTTC; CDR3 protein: CSGAVVGEQYF
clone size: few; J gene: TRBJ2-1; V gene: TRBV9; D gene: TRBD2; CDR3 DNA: TGTGCCAGCAGCATTACGGGACTAGCGTGGAATGAGCAGTTCTTC; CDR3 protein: CASSITGLAWNEQFF
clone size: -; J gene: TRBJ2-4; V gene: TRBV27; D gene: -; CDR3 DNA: TGTGCCAGCAGCACAGGGATCTTAGCGGCCAAAAACATTCAGTACTTC; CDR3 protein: CASSTGILAAKNIQYF
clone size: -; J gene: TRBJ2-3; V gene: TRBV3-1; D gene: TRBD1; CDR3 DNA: TGTGCCAGCAGCCCGCTCCCACAGGGGGCAAGCACAGATACGCAGTATTTT; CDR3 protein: CASSPLPQGASTDTQYF
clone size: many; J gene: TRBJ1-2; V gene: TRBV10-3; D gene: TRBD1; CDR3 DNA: TGTGCCATCAGTTTGACAGGGGTCTATGGCTACACCTTC; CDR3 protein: CAISLTGVYGYTF
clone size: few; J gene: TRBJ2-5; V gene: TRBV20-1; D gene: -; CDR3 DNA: TGCAGTGCTAGAGATCTCTCGGGAACGCGGGAGACCCAGTACTTC; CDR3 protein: CSARDLSGTRETQYF
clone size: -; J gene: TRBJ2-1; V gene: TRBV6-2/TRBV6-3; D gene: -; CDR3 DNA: TGTGCCAGCAGTTACAATGAGAGAAATGAGCAGTTCTTC; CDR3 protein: CASSYNERNEQFF
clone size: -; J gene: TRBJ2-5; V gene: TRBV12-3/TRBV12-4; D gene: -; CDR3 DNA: TGTGCCAGCAGTTTAGCCCATACAGGGAACCAAGAGACCCAGTACTTC; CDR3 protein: CASSLAHTGNQETQYF
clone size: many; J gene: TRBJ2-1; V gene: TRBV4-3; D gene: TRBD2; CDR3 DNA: TGCGCCAGCAGCCAACGTAGCGGGGTCAGCTCCTACAATGAGCAGTTCTTC; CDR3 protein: CASSQRSGVSSYNEQFF
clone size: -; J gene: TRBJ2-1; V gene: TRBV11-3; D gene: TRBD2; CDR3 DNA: TGTGCCAGCAGCCCATGGGGTAGCGGGAGTAGTAATGAGCAGTTCTTC; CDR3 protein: CASSPWGSGSSNEQFF
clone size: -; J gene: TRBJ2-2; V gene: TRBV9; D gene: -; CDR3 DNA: TGTGCCAGCAGCCGGGACTTTAGCACCGGGGAGCTGTTTTTT; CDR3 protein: CASSRDFSTGELFF
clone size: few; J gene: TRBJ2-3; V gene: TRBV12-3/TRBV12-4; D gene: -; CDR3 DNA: TGTGCCAGCAGTCCAACGAACACCTTCGGGACAGATACGCAGTATTTT; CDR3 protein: CASSPTNTFGTDTQYF
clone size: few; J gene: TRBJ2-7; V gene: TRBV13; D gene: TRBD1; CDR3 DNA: TGTGCCAGCAGCCCAGGACAGGGACACTACGAGCAGTACTTC; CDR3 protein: CASSPGQGHYEQYF
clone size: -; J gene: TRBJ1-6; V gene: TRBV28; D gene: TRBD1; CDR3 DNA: TGTGCCAGTAAACAGGGGGCTGGTTATAATTCACCCCTCCACTTT; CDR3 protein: CASKQGAGYNSPLHF
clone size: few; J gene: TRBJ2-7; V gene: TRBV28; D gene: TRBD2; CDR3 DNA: TGTGCCAGCAGTCCCCCCAGGCTAGCGGGGTATTACGAGCAGTACTTC; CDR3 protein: CASSPPRLAGYYEQYF
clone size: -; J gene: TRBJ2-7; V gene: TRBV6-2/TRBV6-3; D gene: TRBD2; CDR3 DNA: TGTGCCAGCAGTTACCCCGGGACTAGCGGGAGCTACGAGCAGTACTTC; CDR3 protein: CASSYPGTSGSYEQYF
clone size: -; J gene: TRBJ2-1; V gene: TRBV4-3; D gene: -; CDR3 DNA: TGCGCCAGCAGCCAAGATCCTTCCTACAATGAGCAGTTCTTC; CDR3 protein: CASSQDPSYNEQFF
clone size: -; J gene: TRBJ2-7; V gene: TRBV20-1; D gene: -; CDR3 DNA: TGCAGCACAATGGGACTCTCCTACGAGCAGTACTTC; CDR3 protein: CSTMGLSYEQYF
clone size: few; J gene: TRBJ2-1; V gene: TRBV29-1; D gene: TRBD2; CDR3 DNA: TGCAGCGTTGTTCGGCGGGGGGACTACAATGAGCAGTTCTTC; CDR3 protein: CSVVRRGDYNEQFF
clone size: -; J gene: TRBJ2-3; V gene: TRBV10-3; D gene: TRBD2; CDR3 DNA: TGTGCCATCAGCCCGGGACTAGCGGGAGCTTATACGCAGTATTTT; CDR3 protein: CAISPGLAGAYTQYF
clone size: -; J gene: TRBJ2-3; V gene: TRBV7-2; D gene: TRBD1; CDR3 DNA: TGTGCCAGCAGCTCCTCACGGACAGGGGCAGATACGCAGTATTTT; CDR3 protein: CASSSSRTGADTQYF
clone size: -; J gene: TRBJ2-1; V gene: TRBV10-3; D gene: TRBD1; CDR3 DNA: TGTGCCATCAGTGCTTATCCCGGGACAGGGGGCAATGAGCAGTTCTTC; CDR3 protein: CAISAYPGTGGNEQFF
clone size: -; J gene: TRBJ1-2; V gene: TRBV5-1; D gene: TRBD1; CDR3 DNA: TGCGCCAGCAGCTTGGCGCCACAGGGGAGCCCCTATGGCTACACCTTC; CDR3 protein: CASSLAPQGSPYGYTF
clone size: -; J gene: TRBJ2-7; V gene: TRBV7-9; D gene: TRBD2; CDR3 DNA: TGTGCCAGCAGCATACTAGCGGACCCTACGAAGCAGTACTTC; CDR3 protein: CASSILADPTKQYF
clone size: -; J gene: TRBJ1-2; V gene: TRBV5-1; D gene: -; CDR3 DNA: TGCGCCAGCAGCTTGAACCCGGGGGACTACACCTTC; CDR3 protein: CASSLNPGDYTF
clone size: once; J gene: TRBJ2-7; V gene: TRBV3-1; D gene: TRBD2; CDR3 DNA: TGTGCCAGCAGCAGTTCTCCTATAGCGGGGGATGAGCAGTACTTC; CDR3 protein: CASSSSPIAGDEQYF
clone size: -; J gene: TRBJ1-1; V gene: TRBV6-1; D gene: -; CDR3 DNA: TGTGCCAGCAGTCCCTTCGTGGGGGAGAGCACTGAAGCTTTCTTT; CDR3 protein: CASSPFVGESTEAFF
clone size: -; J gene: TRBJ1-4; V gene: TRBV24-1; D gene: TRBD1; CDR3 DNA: TGTGCCACCAGTGATCCCCTGGCAGGGGGTGAAAAACTGTTTTTT; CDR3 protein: CATSDPLAGGEKLFF
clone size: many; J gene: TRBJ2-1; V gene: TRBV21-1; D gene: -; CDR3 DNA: TGTGCCAGCCCGGACAGGCCCAGGAATGAGCAGTTCTTC; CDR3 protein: CASPDRPRNEQFF
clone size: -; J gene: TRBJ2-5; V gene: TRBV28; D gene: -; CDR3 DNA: TGTGCCACCCTACCGAGAGGGGAAATCCAAAAGACCCAGTACTTC; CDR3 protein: CATLPRGEIQKTQYF
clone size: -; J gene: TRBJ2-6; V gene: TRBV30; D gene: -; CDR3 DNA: TGTGCCTGGAGTGTGTCTGGGGTCTCTGGGGCCAACGTCCTGACTTTC; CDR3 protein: CAWSVSGVSGANVLTF
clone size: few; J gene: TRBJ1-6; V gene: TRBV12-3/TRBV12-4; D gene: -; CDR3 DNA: TGTGCCAGCAGCCCTGGGGGGGAGTATAATTCACCCCTCCACTTT; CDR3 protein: CASSPGGEYNSPLHF
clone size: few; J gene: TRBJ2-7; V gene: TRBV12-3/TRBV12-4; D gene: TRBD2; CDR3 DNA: TGTGCCAGCAGCCCGGGGGGGCATTACCTCTCCTACGAGCAGTACTTC; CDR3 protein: CASSPGGHYLSYEQYF
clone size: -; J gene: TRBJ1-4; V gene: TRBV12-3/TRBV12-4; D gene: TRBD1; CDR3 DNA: TGTGCCAGCACCCCGACGGGTGGTCAGGGGGGCGAAAAACTGTTTTTT; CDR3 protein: CASTPTGGQGGEKLFF
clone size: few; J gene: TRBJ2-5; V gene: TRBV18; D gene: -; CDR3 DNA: TGTGCCAGCTCACTACCCGGGACCTTGATTCAAGAGACCCAGTACTTC; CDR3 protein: CASSLPGTLIQETQYF
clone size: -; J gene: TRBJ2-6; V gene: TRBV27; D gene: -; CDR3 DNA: TGTGCCAGCAGTTTATGGCAGGGGACCTCTGGGGCCAACGTCCTGACTTTC; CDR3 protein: CASSLWQGTSGANVLTF
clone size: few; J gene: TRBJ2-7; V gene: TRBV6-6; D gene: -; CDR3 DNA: TGTGCCAGCAGTTGCCGACCACAGGGATCGGGGCAGTACTTC; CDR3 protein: CASSCRPQGSGQYF
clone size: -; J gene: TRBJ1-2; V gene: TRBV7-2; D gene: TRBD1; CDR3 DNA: TGTGCCAGCATCATAACGCCGGGACAGGGAGTCGGCGGCTACACCTTC; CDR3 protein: CASIITPGQGVGGYTF
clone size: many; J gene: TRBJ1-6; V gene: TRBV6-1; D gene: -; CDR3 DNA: TGTGCCAGCAGTGAGGGCAGGGAGAATTCACCCCTCCACTTT; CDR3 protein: CASSEGRENSPLHF
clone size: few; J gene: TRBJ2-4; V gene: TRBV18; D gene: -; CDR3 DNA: TGTGCCAGCTCCTCCCTGGGGGACATTCCCAAAAACATTCAGTACTTC; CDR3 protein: CASSSLGDIPKNIQYF
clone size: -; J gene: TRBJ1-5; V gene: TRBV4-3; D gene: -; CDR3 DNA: TGCGCCAGCAGCCAAGACCCCCGAGGCAATCAGCCCCAGCATTTT; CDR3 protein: CASSQDPRGNQPQHF
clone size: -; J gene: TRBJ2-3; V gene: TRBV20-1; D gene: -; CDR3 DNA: TGCAGTGCGACTCCTTGGACTGTCCTCACAGATACGCAGTATTTT; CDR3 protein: CSATPWTVLTDTQYF
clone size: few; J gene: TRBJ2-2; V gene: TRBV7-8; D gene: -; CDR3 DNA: TGTGCCAGCAGCTTTTTCATGATGGAGAACACCGGGGAGCTGTTTTTT; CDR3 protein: CASSFFMMENTGELFF
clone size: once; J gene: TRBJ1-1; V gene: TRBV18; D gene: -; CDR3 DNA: TGTGCCAGCTCAGCCAACAGGGCGACTGGGAACACTGAAGCTTTCTTT; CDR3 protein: CASSANRATGNTEAFF
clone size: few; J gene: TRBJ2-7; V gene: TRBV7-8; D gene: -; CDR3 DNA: TGTGCCAGCAGCTCGCAGGAGACCTACGAGCAGTACTTC; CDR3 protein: CASSSQETYEQYF
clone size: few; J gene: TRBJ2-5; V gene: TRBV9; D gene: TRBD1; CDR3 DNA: TGTGCCAGCAGCCGACAGGGGGCTGAGACCCAGTACTTC; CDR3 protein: CASSRQGAETQYF
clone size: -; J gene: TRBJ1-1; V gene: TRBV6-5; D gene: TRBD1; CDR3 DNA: TGTGCCAGCAGGGGACAGGGGAGTTTGAACACTGAAGCTTTCTTT; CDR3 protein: CASRGQGSLNTEAFF
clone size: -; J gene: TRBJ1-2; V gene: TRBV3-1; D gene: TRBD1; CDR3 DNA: TGTGCCAGCACCCAGAGCCAGGGGGTAAATGGCTACACCTTC; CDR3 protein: CASTQSQGVNGYTF
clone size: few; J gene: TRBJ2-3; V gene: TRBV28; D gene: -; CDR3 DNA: TGTGCCAGCAGTACCTTGGATCTCCATGGGGTCGATACGCAGTATTTT; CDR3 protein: CASSTLDLHGVDTQYF